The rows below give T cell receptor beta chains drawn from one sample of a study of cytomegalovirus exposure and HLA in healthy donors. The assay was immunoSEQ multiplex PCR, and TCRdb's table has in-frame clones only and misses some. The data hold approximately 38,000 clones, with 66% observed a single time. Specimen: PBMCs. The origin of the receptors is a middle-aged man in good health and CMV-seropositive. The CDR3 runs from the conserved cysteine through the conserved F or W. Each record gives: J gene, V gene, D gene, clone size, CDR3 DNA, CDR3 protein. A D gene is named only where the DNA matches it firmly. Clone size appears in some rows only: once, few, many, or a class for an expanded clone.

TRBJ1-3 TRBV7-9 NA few TGTGCCAGCACAAGGACAGCTTCAAACACCATATATTTT CASTRTASNTIYF
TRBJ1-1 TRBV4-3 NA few TGCGCCAGCAGCCAAGGAGATAGTACGGCTGAAGCTTTCTTT CASSQGDSTAEAFF
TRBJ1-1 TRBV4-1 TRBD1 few TGCGCCAGCAGCCAAGCCTCGACAGGGGTTGAAGCTTTCTTT CASSQASTGVEAFF
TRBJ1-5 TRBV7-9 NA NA TGTGCCAGCAGCCAGGGGTTTCATCAGCCCCAGCATTTT CASSQGFHQPQHF
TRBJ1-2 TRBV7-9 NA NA TGTGCCAGCAGCTTAGGACAGCTTAACTATGGCTACACCTTC CASSLGQLNYGYTF
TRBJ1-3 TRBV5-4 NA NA TGTGCCAGCAGCTTGGGAGCAGGCTCTGGAAACACCATATATTTT CASSLGAGSGNTIYF
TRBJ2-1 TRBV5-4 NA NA TGTGCCAGCAGCCCCGACCAGGGTCCCAATGAGCAGTTCTTC CASSPDQGPNEQFF
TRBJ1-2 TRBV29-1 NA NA TGCAGCGTGGCGGGTCTGTATGGCTACACCTTC CSVAGLYGYTF
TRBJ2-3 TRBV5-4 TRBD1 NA TGTGCCAGCAGCCCCAAGACAGGGGGCCTCACAGATACGCAGTATTTT CASSPKTGGLTDTQYF
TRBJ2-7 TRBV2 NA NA TGTGCCAGCAGCGGAGCTAGGAACGAGCAGTACTTC CASSGARNEQYF
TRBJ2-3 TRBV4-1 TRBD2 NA TGCGCCAGCAGCCCCCCTGAGCGGGGGAGGGCAGATACGCAGTATTTT CASSPPERGRADTQYF
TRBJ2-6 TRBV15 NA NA TGTGCCACCAGCAGAGACAGGGGTGGGGCCAACGTCCTGACTTTC CATSRDRGGANVLTF
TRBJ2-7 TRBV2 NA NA TGTGCCAGCAGTGATGGAGGGACTCCCATGTACGAGCAGTACTTC CASSDGGTPMYEQYF
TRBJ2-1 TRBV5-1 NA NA TGCGCCAGCAGTAGCGGAGGAGGGTTTGATAATGAGCAGTTCTTC CASSSGGGFDNEQFF
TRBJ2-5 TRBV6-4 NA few TGTGCCAGCAGGAGACAGGCAATCCAAGAGACCCAGTACTTC CASRRQAIQETQYF
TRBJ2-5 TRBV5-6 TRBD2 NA TGTGCCAGCAGCGCACCCTCTCGGAGGGGAGGGGAGACCCAGTACTTC CASSAPSRRGGETQYF
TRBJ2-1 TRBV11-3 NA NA TGTGCCAGCAGCTTGTCCCTAAGGGGCGATGAGCAGTTCTTC CASSLSLRGDEQFF
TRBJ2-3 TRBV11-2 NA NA TGTGCCAGCAGCTTAGGACTCCTAACAGATACGCAGTATTTT CASSLGLLTDTQYF
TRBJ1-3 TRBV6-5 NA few TGTGCCACCCTCAACGGGATCCGACCGGACACCATATATTTT CATLNGIRPDTIYF
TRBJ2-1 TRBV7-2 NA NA TGTGCCAGCAGCTTATGGGCCAACAGTGGGCAGTTCTTC CASSLWANSGQFF
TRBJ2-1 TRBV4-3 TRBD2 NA TGCGCCAGCAGCCCAGGAGGGGGGGGCGGGAGGAATGAGCAGTTCTTC CASSPGGGGGRNEQFF
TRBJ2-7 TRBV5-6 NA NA TGTGCCAGCAGCTTGGGGGCGGGGTACGAGCAGTACTTC CASSLGAGYEQYF
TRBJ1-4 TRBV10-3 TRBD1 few TGTGCCATCAGTGCTGAACAGGGGGGAAATGAAAAACTGTTTTTT CAISAEQGGNEKLFF
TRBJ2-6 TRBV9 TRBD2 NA TGTGCCAGCAGCGTAGGACTAGCGGGGGTATCTGGGGCCAACGTCCTGACTTTC CASSVGLAGVSGANVLTF
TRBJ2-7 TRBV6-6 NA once TGTGCCAGCAGTCGGGACAATATGTACGAGCAGTACTTC CASSRDNMYEQYF
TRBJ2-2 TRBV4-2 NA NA TGTGCCAGCAGCCAAGACCAATTCGGGGGGGAGCTGTTTTTT CASSQDQFGGELFF
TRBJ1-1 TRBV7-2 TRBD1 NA TGTGCCAGCAGCTTAACCGGGACAGGGTACACTGAAGCTTTCTTT CASSLTGTGYTEAFF
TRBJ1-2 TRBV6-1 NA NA TGTGCCAGCAGTAACTGGGAGGTGGGCTACACCTTC CASSNWEVGYTF
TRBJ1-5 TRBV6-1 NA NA TGTGCCAGCAGTGGAGGACAGAACAATCAGCCCCAGCATTTT CASSGGQNNQPQHF
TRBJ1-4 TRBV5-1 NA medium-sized TGCGCCAGCAGCTTGGACAGGGTAGAAAAACTGTTTTTT CASSLDRVEKLFF
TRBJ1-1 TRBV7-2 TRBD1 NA TGTGCCAGCAGCTGGACAGGACTTAACACTGAAGCTTTCTTT CASSWTGLNTEAFF
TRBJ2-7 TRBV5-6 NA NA TGTGCCAGCAGTTCCTGGCAAGAGCAGTACTTC CASSSWQEQYF
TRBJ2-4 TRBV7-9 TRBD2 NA TGTGCCAGCAGCGCTACTAGCGGGGTAGCCAAAAACATTCAGTACTTC CASSATSGVAKNIQYF
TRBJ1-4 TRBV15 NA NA TGTGCCGTCCACTCAGGGGTGACTAATGAAAAACTGTTTTTT CAVHSGVTNEKLFF
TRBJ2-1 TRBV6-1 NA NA TGTGCCAGCAGTGATGGCATCGAGCAGTTCTTC CASSDGIEQFF
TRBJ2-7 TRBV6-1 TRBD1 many TGTGCCAGCAAGGGACAGGCCTCTTCCTTC CASKGQASSF
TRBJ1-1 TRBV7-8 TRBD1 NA TGTGCCAGCAGCCAACCGGGACAGGGGAACACTGAAGCTTTCTTT CASSQPGQGNTEAFF
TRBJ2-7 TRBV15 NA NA TGTGCCACCAGCAGAGATCTGGTGGGGGCAGGCGAGCAGTACTTC CATSRDLVGAGEQYF
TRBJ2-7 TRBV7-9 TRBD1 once TGTGCCAGCAGCTTGGACAGGGGATACGAGCAGTACTTC CASSLDRGYEQYF
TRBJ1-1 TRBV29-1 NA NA TGCAGCGGGGAGATGAACACTGAAGCTTTCTTT CSGEMNTEAFF
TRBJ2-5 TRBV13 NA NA TGTGCCAGCAGCTTAAGGGGAACAGAGACCCAGTACTTC CASSLRGTETQYF
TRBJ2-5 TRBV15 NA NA TGTGCCACCAGCAGGGAAACAGGGAAACAAGAGACCCAGTACTTC CATSRETGKQETQYF
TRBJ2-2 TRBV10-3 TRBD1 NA TGTGCCATCAGGGGGACAGGGGGCACCGGGGAGCTGTTTTTT CAIRGTGGTGELFF
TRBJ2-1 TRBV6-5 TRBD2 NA TGTGCCAGCAGTTCCTCCGGGACTAGGGGCAATGAGCAGTTCTTC CASSSSGTRGNEQFF
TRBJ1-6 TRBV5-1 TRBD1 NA TGCGCCAGCAGCTTGGCACAGGGGGCGAATTCACCCCTCCACTTT CASSLAQGANSPLHF
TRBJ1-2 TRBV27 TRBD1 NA TGTGCCAGCAGTTTACTCGGACAGGGGCGAAGTGGCTACACCTTC CASSLLGQGRSGYTF
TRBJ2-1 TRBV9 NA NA TGTGCCAGCAGCATCTCCGGGGGGCTTGGCAATGAGCAGTTCTTC CASSISGGLGNEQFF
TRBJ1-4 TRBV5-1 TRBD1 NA TGCGCCAGCAGCCCCAGCGGGACAGGGTATGAAAAACTGTTTTTT CASSPSGTGYEKLFF
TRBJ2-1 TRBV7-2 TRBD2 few TGTGCCAGCAGCCAGGGACTATGGGGCGATGAGCAGTTCTTC CASSQGLWGDEQFF
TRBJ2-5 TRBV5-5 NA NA TGTGCCAGCAGCTTCGGGGAGGAGGAGACCCAGTACTTC CASSFGEEETQYF
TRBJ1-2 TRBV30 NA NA TGTGCCTGGAGTACGAATGGGGCCTATGGCTACACCTTC CAWSTNGAYGYTF
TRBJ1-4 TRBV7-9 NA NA TGTGCCAGCAGCCAAGACAGACCAACTAATGAAAAACTGTTTTTT CASSQDRPTNEKLFF
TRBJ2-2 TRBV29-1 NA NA TGCAGCGGTTTTACAGGGACCGGGGAGCTGTTTTTT CSGFTGTGELFF
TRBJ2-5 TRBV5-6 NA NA TGTGCCAGCAGCTTCGAAGGACAGCTAGACCAAGAGACCCAGTACTTC CASSFEGQLDQETQYF
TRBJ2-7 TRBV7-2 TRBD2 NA TGTGCCAGCAGCTTAGGACTAGCCAACGAGCAGTACTTC CASSLGLANEQYF
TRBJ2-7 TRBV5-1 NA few TGCGCCAGCAGCTTGGACAGGGAGCAGTACGAGCAGTACTTC CASSLDREQYEQYF